This T cell receptor beta chain was captured by sequencing in a study of regulatory T cells in long-lasting Graves disease. Library construction for TCR beta used iRepertoire HTBI primers and Arm-PCR of CDR3 regions. A single record per CDR3 protein comes from TCRdb applying MiXCR to the multiplex PCR reads. The data hold some 400,000 distinct CDR3 sequences, with approximately 15% observed a single time. CDR3 length equals 19 residues. After removal of 2 bases from V and 2 bases from J, the junction contained 9 bases not matched to a gene. Study results and caveats: With persistent disease, TRBV28, TRBJ1-2 and TRBJ2-5 were the favored segments.

In the case of this clonotype: No antigen is known for it.

Time point specified: newly diagnosed GD, antithyroid drugs for less than 3 months. Scientists built the TCR library using RNA that was extracted from PBMCs. These same data were also listed under a study on T cells in Graves' hyperthyroidism and ophthalmopathy. That study reports: Clinicians diagnosed patients from clinical symptoms, serum thyroxine and TRAb, thyroid ultrasound and orbital computed tomography.

The V gene is TRBV12-3 or TRBV12-4, the J gene TRBJ2-3, with 14 bases lining up with TRBD2. The receptor comes from a woman in her 30s with Graves disease. The starting material was peripheral blood mononuclear cells (PBMCs), obtained at new diagnosis, from a patient treated with antithyroid drugs. The CDR3 spells CASSLMTSGRAGHTDTQYF. CDR3 sequence (DNA): TGTGCCAGCAGTTTAATGACTAGCGGGAGGGCAGGGCACACAGATACGCAGTATTTT.